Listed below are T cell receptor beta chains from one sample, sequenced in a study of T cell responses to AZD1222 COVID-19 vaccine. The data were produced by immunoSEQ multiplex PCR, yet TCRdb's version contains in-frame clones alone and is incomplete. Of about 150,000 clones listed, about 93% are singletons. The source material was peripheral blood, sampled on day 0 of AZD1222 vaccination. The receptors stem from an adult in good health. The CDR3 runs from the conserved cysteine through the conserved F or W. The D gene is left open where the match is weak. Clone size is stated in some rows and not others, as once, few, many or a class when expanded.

DNA: TGTGCCAGTAGTATAGTCGGCAGTTCAAGCACAGATACGCAGTATTTT
CDR3: CASSIVGSSSTDTQYF
D: -
size: -
V: TRBV19
J: TRBJ2-3

DNA: TGTGCCAGCAGGTTTGGGGTTCATGAAAAACTGTTTTTT
CDR3: CASRFGVHEKLFF
D: -
size: -
V: TRBV12-3/TRBV12-4
J: TRBJ1-4

DNA: TGTGCCAGCAGTTACTCTCTAGCGGGAGGGCCGAAAGAGACCCAGTACTTC
CDR3: CASSYSLAGGPKETQYF
D: TRBD2
size: -
V: TRBV6-2/TRBV6-3
J: TRBJ2-5

DNA: TGTGCCAGCAGCTTGATAGCGGCCCACAGGTTCTTC
CDR3: CASSLIAAHRFF
D: -
size: -
V: TRBV7-8
J: TRBJ2-1

DNA: TGTGCCAGTATGTGGGACATAAGTTTGAACTATGGCTACACCTTC
CDR3: CASMWDISLNYGYTF
D: -
size: -
V: TRBV19
J: TRBJ1-2

DNA: TGTGCCAGCAGTTCTAACTATGGCTACACCTTC
CDR3: CASSSNYGYTF
D: -
size: -
V: TRBV28
J: TRBJ1-2

DNA: TGTGCCAGTACCTCCGATGGGGGGAGGCAGTACTTC
CDR3: CASTSDGGRQYF
D: -
size: -
V: TRBV19
J: TRBJ2-7

DNA: TGTGCCAGCAGCCGGGACAGGGCGAACACCGGGGAGCTGTTTTTT
CDR3: CASSRDRANTGELFF
D: TRBD1
size: -
V: TRBV7-9
J: TRBJ2-2

DNA: TGTGCCAGCAGTGAACCGGGACTAGCGGGATCCGAGCAGTACTTC
CDR3: CASSEPGLAGSEQYF
D: TRBD2
size: -
V: TRBV25-1
J: TRBJ2-7

DNA: TGTGCCAGCAGTTTATTGCGGGGGATTGGGACCCAGTACTTC
CDR3: CASSLLRGIGTQYF
D: TRBD2
size: -
V: TRBV27
J: TRBJ2-5

DNA: TGTGCCAGCAGTCCAGGGACTAGCGGAAACAATGAGCAGTTCTTC
CDR3: CASSPGTSGNNEQFF
D: TRBD2
size: -
V: TRBV27
J: TRBJ2-1

DNA: TGTGCCAGCAGGTGGACAGGGGGACCTTCCTCACCCCTCCACTTT
CDR3: CASRWTGGPSSPLHF
D: TRBD1
size: -
V: TRBV5-6
J: TRBJ1-6

DNA: TGTGCCAGCAGCTTCGGAGGGCGGCACACAGATACGCAGTATTTT
CDR3: CASSFGGRHTDTQYF
D: -
size: -
V: TRBV5-6
J: TRBJ2-3

DNA: TGTGCCAGCAGCTTAGCGGGGCTCTACGAGCAGTACTTC
CDR3: CASSLAGLYEQYF
D: -
size: -
V: TRBV7-2
J: TRBJ2-7

DNA: TGTGCCATCAGTGACGGGGGATCGAACACTGAAGCTTTCTTT
CDR3: CAISDGGSNTEAFF
D: -
size: -
V: TRBV10-3
J: TRBJ1-1

DNA: TGTGCCACTAGGCTTGGGTGCTCAGGGGAGACCCAGTACTTC
CDR3: CATRLGCSGETQYF
D: -
size: few
V: TRBV6-4
J: TRBJ2-5

DNA: TGTGCCAGCAGTGAAGCGCATGGTTCGTTCTTC
CDR3: CASSEAHGSFF
D: -
size: -
V: TRBV6-1
J: TRBJ2-1

DNA: TGTGCCAGCAGCTTGGCCGGGGCAGAAGGCACTGAAGCTTTCTTT
CDR3: CASSLAGAEGTEAFF
D: -
size: -
V: TRBV5-4
J: TRBJ1-1

DNA: TGTGCCAGCAGCTTAGAGGGCAGCAACACTGAAGCTTTCTTT
CDR3: CASSLEGSNTEAFF
D: -
size: -
V: TRBV7-9
J: TRBJ1-1

DNA: TGTGCCAGCAGCTCCAGACCTGCCAATGAGCAGTTCTTC
CDR3: CASSSRPANEQFF
D: -
size: -
V: TRBV6-2/TRBV6-3
J: TRBJ2-1

DNA: TGTGCCAGCAGTCGCGCAGGGTCTCAGCCCCAGCATTTT
CDR3: CASSRAGSQPQHF
D: -
size: -
V: TRBV12-3/TRBV12-4
J: TRBJ1-5

DNA: TGCGCCAGCAACTATGGTGGCGGGGAGCTGTTTTTT
CDR3: CASNYGGGELFF
D: -
size: -
V: TRBV10-2
J: TRBJ2-2

DNA: TGCGCCAGCAGTCAACCCCTTGGACAGGAGCAAAACACTGAAGCTTTCTTT
CDR3: CASSQPLGQEQNTEAFF
D: TRBD1
size: -
V: TRBV23-1
J: TRBJ1-1

DNA: TGTGCCAGCAGTCGCTACGAGCAGTACTTC
CDR3: CASSRYEQYF
D: -
size: few
V: TRBV28
J: TRBJ2-7

DNA: TGTGCCAGCAGTTACCCTTTGCTAGCGGGACCTAGTGAGCAGTTCTTC
CDR3: CASSYPLLAGPSEQFF
D: TRBD2
size: once
V: TRBV28
J: TRBJ2-1

DNA: TGTGCCAGCAGTGAAGCGCAGGGGCCTCAGCCCCAGCATTTT
CDR3: CASSEAQGPQPQHF
D: -
size: once
V: TRBV2
J: TRBJ1-5

DNA: TGTGCCAGCAGCCAAGGGCGGGCTCGAGAAAGGCGGGCTTTCTTT
CDR3: CASSQGRARERRAFF
D: -
size: -
V: TRBV3-1/TRBV3-2
J: TRBJ1-1

DNA: TGTGCCAGCAGCGGAAGGGGGTCCTACGAGCAGTACTTC
CDR3: CASSGRGSYEQYF
D: -
size: -
V: TRBV14
J: TRBJ2-7

DNA: TGTGCCAGCAGGACAGAGTTGGAGTCCTACGAGCAGTACTTC
CDR3: CASRTELESYEQYF
D: -
size: few
V: TRBV2
J: TRBJ2-7

DNA: TGTGCCAGCAGCAAAGAGAAGGGGCCCCAAAATGGCTACACCTTC
CDR3: CASSKEKGPQNGYTF
D: -
size: -
V: TRBV21-1
J: TRBJ1-2

DNA: TGTGCCAGCAACGCCGGAGGGCCGGGGCAAGAGACCCAGTACTTC
CDR3: CASNAGGPGQETQYF
D: -
size: -
V: TRBV5-4
J: TRBJ2-5

DNA: TGTGCCAGCAGCTTATACCCGTCTGAGCAGTTCTTC
CDR3: CASSLYPSEQFF
D: -
size: -
V: TRBV7-2
J: TRBJ2-1

DNA: TGTGCCAGCAGCTACGGACAGGACAATCAGCCCCAGCATTTT
CDR3: CASSYGQDNQPQHF
D: TRBD1
size: -
V: TRBV5-6
J: TRBJ1-5

DNA: TGTGCCAGCAGCCTAGATACGGGACGGTCTAGGGGGGAAGCTTTCTTT
CDR3: CASSLDTGRSRGEAFF
D: -
size: -
V: TRBV4-2
J: TRBJ1-1